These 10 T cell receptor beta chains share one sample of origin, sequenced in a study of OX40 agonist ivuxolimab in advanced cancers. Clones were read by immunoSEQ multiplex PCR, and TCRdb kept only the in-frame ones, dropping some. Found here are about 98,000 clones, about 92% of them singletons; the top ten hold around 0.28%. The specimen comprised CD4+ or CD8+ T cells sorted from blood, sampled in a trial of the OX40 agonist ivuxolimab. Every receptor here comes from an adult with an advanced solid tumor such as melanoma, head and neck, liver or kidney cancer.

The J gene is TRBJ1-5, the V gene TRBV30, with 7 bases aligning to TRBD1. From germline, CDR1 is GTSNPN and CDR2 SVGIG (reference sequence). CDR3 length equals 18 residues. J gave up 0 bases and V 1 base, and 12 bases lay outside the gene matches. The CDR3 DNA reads TGTGCCTGGAGTGCCTCGAGGGACAGCCTTCCTAGCAATCAGCCCCAGCATTTT. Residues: CAWSASRDSLPSNQPQHF.

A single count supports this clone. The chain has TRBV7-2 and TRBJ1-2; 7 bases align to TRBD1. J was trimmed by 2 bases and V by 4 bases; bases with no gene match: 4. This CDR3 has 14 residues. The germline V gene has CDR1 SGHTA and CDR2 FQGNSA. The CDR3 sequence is CASSWRGQNYGYTF. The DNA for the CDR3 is TGTGCCAGCAGCTGGCGGGGACAGAACTATGGCTACACCTTC.

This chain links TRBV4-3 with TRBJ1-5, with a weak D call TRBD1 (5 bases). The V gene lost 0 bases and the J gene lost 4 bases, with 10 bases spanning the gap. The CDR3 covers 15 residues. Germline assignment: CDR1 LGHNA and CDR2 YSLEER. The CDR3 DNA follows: TGCGCCAGCAGCCAAGATCTCGGGACTAATCAGCCCCAGCATTTT. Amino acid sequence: CASSQDLGTNQPQHF.

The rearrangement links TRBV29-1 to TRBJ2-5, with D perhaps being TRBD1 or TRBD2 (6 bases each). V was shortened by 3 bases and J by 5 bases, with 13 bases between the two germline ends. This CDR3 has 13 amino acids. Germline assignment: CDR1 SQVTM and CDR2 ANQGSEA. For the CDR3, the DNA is TGCAGCGTTGACAGGGGAGGTCGGGAGACCCAGTACTTC. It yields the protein CSVDRGGRETQYF.

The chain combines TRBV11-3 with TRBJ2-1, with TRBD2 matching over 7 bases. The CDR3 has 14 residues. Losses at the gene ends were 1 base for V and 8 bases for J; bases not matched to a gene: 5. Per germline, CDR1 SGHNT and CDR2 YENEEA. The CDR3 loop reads CASSLGGSSDEQFF. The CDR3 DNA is TGTGCCAGCAGCTTAGGCGGGAGCTCCGATGAGCAGTTCTTC.

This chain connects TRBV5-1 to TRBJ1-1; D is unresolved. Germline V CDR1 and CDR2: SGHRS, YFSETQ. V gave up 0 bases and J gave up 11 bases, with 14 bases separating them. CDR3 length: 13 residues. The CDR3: CASSLERGSGAFF. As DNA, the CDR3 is TGCGCCAGCAGCTTGGAGCGTGGTTCCGGGGCTTTCTTT.

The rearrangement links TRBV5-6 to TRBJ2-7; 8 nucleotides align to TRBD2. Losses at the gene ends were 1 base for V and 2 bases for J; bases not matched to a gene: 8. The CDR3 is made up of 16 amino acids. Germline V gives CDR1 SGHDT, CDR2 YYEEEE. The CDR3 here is CASSLRTAGGAYEQYF. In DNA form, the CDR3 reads TGTGCCAGCAGCTTGCGAACGGCGGGGGGAGCCTACGAGCAGTACTTC.

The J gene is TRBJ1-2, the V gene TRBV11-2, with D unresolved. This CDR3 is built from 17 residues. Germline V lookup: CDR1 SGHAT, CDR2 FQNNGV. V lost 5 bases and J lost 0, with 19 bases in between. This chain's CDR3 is CASSPGPSGRSNYGYTF. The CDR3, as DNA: TGTGCCAGCAGCCCCGGCCCTTCGGGCAGATCTAACTATGGCTACACCTTC.

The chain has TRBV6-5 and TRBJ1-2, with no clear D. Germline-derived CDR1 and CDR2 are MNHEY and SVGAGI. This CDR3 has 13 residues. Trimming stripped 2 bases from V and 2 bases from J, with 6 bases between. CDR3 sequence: CASSYQRNYGYTF. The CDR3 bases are TGTGCCAGCAGTTACCAGAGAAACTATGGCTACACCTTC.

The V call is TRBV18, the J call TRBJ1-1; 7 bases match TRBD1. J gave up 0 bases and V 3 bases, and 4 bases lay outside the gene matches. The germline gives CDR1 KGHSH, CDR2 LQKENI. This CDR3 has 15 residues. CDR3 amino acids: CASSPQTGMNTEAFF. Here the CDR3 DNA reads TGTGCCAGCTCACCCCAGACAGGGATGAACACTGAAGCTTTCTTT.